The 15 T cell receptor beta chains in this list originate from one sample, sequenced in a study of early T cells in non-severe SARS-CoV-2 infection. From the 5' RACE reads, TCRdb called clonotypes with MiXCR, one entry per CDR3 protein. The sample records more than 90,000 distinct CDR3 sequences, 11% being singletons. Source material: whole blood. The receptor source for this set is an adult who was a healthcare worker with PCR-confirmed SARS-CoV-2 infection or an uninfected control (not recorded which).

V usage is TRBV27 and J usage is TRBJ2-7; 7 positions agree with TRBD2. CDR3 length: 14 residues. V gave up 7 bases and J gave up 5 bases; unmatched junction bases: 11. In germline, CDR1 is MNHEY, CDR2 SMNVEV (reference sequence). CDR3 bases: TGTGCCAGCAACCCCAGCGGGGCTCCCCACGAGCAGTACTTC. This encodes CASNPSGAPHEQYF.

At least ten counts were recorded for this clonotype. The chain joins TRBV21-1 to TRBJ2-3; TRBD2 is taken as the D call from the table, unchecked against the DNA. TRBV21-1 is deemed a pseudogene. This CDR3 spans 13 amino acids. The CDR3: CASSALAGDTQYF. DNA for the CDR3: TGTGCCAGCAGCGCCCTAGCTGGGGATACGCAGTATTTT.

In its sample, this clonotype was seen many times. The CDR3 region is CASSEPNGKTQYF. The CDR3 nucleotides read TGCGCCAGCAGTGAGCCAAACGGGAAGACCCAGTACTTC. The V call is TRBV10-2, the J call TRBJ2-5; a possible D gene is TRBD2 (5 bases). Per germline, CDR1 WSHSY and CDR2 SAAADI. The germline V and J ends were trimmed by 2 bases and 6 bases, with 10 bases remaining between them. This CDR3 has 13 residues.

This clonotype was found a few times. The V call is TRBV20-1, the J call TRBJ2-7; 10 bases line up with TRBD1. Losses at the gene ends were 3 bases for V and 0 bases for J; bases not matched to a gene: 5. The germline gives CDR1 DFQATT, CDR2 SNEGSKA (reference sequence). CDR3 length equals 15 residues. The CDR3: CSASGDRGSSYEQYF. The CDR3 DNA follows: TGCAGTGCTAGTGGGGACAGGGGTAGCTCCTACGAGCAGTACTTC.

This clonotype has a count of ten or more. J is TRBJ2-6 and V is TRBV5-5; no definite D call. The CDR3 is 15 amino acids. Germline CDR1 SGHKS, CDR2 YYEKEE (reference sequence). V dropped 0 bases and J dropped 0 bases, with 4 bases sitting between them. CDR3 nucleotide sequence: TGTGCCAGCAGCTTGGCGCTCTCTGGGGCCAACGTCCTGACTTTC. The encoded protein is CASSLALSGANVLTF.

This clonotype was picked up a small number of times. V gene TRBV14 combines with J gene TRBJ2-7; D unclear. Germline CDR1 and CDR2: SGHDN and FVKESK. The CDR3 spans 16 residues. V dropped 2 bases and J dropped 0 bases, with 14 bases sitting between them. CDR3 region: CASSQKFGGDSYEQYF. In DNA, the CDR3 is TGTGCCAGCAGCCAAAAATTCGGCGGAGACTCCTACGAGCAGTACTTC.

In its sample, this clonotype was seen a few times. The V gene is TRBV20-1, the J gene TRBJ2-7; 8 positions match TRBD2. CDR1 is DFQATT, CDR2 SNEGSKA, per germline (reference sequence). The V gene end was trimmed by 1 base and the J gene end by 4 bases; junction bases not matched to a gene: 12. This CDR3 region has 16 residues. This CDR3 reads CSARALELAEKYEQYF. In DNA form, the CDR3 reads TGCAGTGCTAGAGCCTTGGAACTAGCGGAGAAATACGAGCAGTACTTC.

This clonotype was detected ten times or more. DNA of the CDR3: TGTGCCACCAGCAGATACCCGGGACAGGGGGCCTACGAGCAGTACTTC. This gives the protein CATSRYPGQGAYEQYF. This chain joins TRBV15 and TRBJ2-7; 11 bases fit TRBD1. V trimming: 2 bases; J trimming: 2 bases; junction bases outside the gene matches: 5. CDR3 size: 16 residues. Germline lookup yields CDR1 LNHNV and CDR2 YYDKDF (reference sequence).

This clonotype showed up just a few times. J is TRBJ1-6 and V is TRBV24-1, with D possibly TRBD1 on 6 matching bases. The length of the CDR3 is 14 residues. From germline, CDR1 is KGHDR and CDR2 SFDVKD. Trimming cost V 7 bases and J 8 bases, with 14 bases left between them. In DNA, the CDR3 is TGTGCCACCAGCAAGGGGGGCGAAGATTCACCCCTCCACTTT. This codes for CATSKGGEDSPLHF.

The V and J genes are TRBV20-1 and TRBJ2-3; D ambiguous. Germline lookup yields CDR1 DFQATT and CDR2 SNEGSKA (reference sequence). V was shortened by 2 bases and J by 5 bases, with 14 bases between the two germline ends. The CDR3 totals 14 residues. CDR3 in amino acids: CSARTPRVGDTQYF. The DNA of the CDR3 is TGCAGTGCTAGAACCCCCCGGGTTGGAGATACGCAGTATTTT.

At least ten counts were recorded for this clonotype. CDR3 amino acids: CASSITDGRTYEQYF. CDR3 nucleotides: TGTGCCAGTAGTATAACGGACGGCAGGACCTACGAGCAGTACTTC. This chain uses TRBV19 with TRBJ2-7; D ambiguous. Per germline, CDR1 LNHDA and CDR2 SQIVND (reference sequence). V gave up 2 bases and J gave up 2 bases, with 13 bases separating them. The CDR3 covers 15 residues.

This clonotype was counted ten times or more. V gene TRBV5-6 combines with J gene TRBJ2-1; the match to TRBD1 covers 10 bases. V was pared by 3 bases and J by 8 bases, with 2 bases of the junction left unmatched. Germline V CDR1 and CDR2: SGHDT, YYEEEE. CDR3 length: 13 residues. The CDR3 nucleotides read TGTGCCAGCAGCTCGACAGGGGGCTATGAGCAGTTCTTC. Residues: CASSSTGGYEQFF.

This clonotype was seen ten or more times. The chain recombines TRBV7-9 with TRBJ2-1; TRBD1 is a possible D gene (5 bases). The V and J ends lost 4 bases and 0 bases respectively, with 7 bases between them. The CDR3 loop spans 14 amino acids. The germline gives CDR1 SEHNR, CDR2 FQNEAQ (reference sequence). In DNA form, the CDR3 reads TGTGCCAGCAGCTCGACAGTCTCCTACAATGAGCAGTTCTTC. Its protein product is CASSSTVSYNEQFF.

The V and J genes are TRBV2 and TRBJ2-3; TRBD1 might be the D (5 bases). The CDR3 spans 15 residues. Trimming shortened V by 6 bases and J by 1 base, and 14 bases separated the two germline ends. Germline CDR1 is SNHLY and CDR2 is FYNNEI. The CDR3 loop reads CASRTGQGGTDTQYF. CDR3 nucleotide sequence: TGTGCCAGCAGGACCGGACAAGGGGGCACAGATACGCAGTATTTT.

This clonotype was counted between two and nine times. V gene TRBV7-2 combines with J gene TRBJ1-6; the match to TRBD1 covers 9 bases. Trimming took 3 bases from V and 9 from J; bases not matched to a gene: 6. This CDR3 spans 15 amino acids. Germline V gene lookup returns CDR1 SGHTA and CDR2 FQGNSA. DNA of the CDR3: TGTGCCAGCAGCTTGACCGGGACAGGGCTTTCACCCCTCCACTTT. This sequence encodes CASSLTGTGLSPLHF.